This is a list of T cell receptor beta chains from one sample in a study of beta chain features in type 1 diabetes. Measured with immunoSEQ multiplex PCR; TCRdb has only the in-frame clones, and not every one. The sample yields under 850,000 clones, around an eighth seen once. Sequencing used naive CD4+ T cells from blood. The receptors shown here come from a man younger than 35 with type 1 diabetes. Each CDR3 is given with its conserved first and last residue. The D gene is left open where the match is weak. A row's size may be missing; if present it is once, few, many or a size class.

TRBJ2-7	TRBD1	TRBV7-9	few	CASSLGRDRVHEQYF	TGTGCCAGCAGCTTAGGCCGGGACAGGGTACACGAGCAGTACTTC
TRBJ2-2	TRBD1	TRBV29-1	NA	CSVGNRGERGELFF	TGCAGCGTGGGGAACAGGGGAGAGAGGGGGGAGCTGTTTTTT
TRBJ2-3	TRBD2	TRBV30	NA	CAREAGGPNTQYF	TGTGCTCGGGAGGCGGGGGGTCCCAATACGCAGTATTTT
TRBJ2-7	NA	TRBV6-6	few	CASRPPGGIDGGQYF	TGTGCCAGCAGGCCGCCGGGCGGGATTGACGGAGGGCAGTACTTC
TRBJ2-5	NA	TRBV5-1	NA	CASSFPGVQETQYF	TGCGCCAGCAGCTTCCCAGGGGTCCAAGAGACCCAGTACTTC
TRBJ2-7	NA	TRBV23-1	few	CASSHPGPSSYEQYF	TGCGCCAGCAGTCATCCCGGACCGAGCTCCTACGAGCAGTACTTC
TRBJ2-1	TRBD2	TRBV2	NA	CASSELAGDAYNEQFF	TGTGCCAGCAGTGAATTGGCGGGGGACGCCTACAATGAGCAGTTCTTC
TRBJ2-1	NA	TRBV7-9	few	CASSLVRQGKNEQFF	TGTGCCAGCAGCTTAGTAAGGCAGGGGAAAAATGAGCAGTTCTTC
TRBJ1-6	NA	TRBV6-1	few	CASSEMGLNSPLHF	TGTGCCAGCAGTGAGATGGGGCTGAATTCACCCCTCCACTTT
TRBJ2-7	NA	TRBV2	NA	CASSMSYEQYF	TGTGCCAGCAGTATGTCGTACGAGCAGTACTTC
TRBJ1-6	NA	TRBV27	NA	CASRRGSSPLHF	TGTGCCAGCAGGAGAGGAAGTTCACCCCTCCACTTT
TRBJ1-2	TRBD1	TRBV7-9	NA	CASSLYRDRLYYGYTF	TGTGCCAGCAGCTTATACCGGGACAGGCTGTACTATGGCTACACCTTC
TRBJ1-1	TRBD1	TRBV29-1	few	CSVGRGMNTEAFF	TGCAGCGTTGGCAGGGGGATGAACACTGAAGCTTTCTTT
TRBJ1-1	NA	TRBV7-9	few	CASSLGRPGRRNTEAFF	TGTGCCAGCAGCTTAGGGCGACCGGGACGGAGGAACACTGAAGCTTTCTTT
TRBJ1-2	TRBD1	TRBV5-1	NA	CASSSDPTGGSGYTF	TGCGCCAGCAGCTCGGACCCGACAGGGGGCTCTGGCTACACCTTC
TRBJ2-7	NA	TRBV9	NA	CASSPNWDSPYEQYF	TGTGCCAGCAGCCCAAACTGGGACTCGCCTTACGAGCAGTACTTC
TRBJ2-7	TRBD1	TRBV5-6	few	CASSNRQGVGEQYF	TGTGCCAGCAGCAACAGACAGGGGGTAGGCGAGCAGTACTTC
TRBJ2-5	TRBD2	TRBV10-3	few	CAISEGLARKETQYF	TGTGCCATCAGTGAGGGACTAGCGAGGAAAGAGACCCAGTACTTC
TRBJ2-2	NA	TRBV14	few	CASSQVGWTVNTGELFF	TGTGCCAGCAGCCAAGTGGGGTGGACAGTGAACACCGGGGAGCTGTTTTTT
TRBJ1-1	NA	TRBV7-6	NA	CASSLERGVSTEAFF	TGTGCCAGCAGCTTAGAGCGCGGCGTCAGCACTGAAGCTTTCTTT
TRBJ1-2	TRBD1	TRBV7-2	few	CASSSLTGNYGYTF	TGTGCCAGCAGCTCGTTGACAGGGAACTATGGCTACACCTTC
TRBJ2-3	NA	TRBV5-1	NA	CASSLGASTDTQYF	TGCGCCAGCAGCTTGGGGGCAAGCACAGATACGCAGTATTTT
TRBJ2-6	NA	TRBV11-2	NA	CASSLVSGVSGANVLTF	TGTGCCAGCAGCTTAGTGTCGGGAGTCTCTGGGGCCAACGTCCTGACTTTC
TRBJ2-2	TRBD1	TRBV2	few	CASSYRGTGELFF	TGTGCCAGCAGTTACAGGGGGACCGGGGAGCTGTTTTTT
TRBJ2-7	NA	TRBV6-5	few	CASSRGASQAREQYF	TGTGCCAGCAGTCGCGGGGCCAGTCAAGCGAGGGAGCAGTACTTC
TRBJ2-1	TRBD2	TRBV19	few	CASSNRGEGGLNEQFF	TGTGCCAGTAGTAATCGGGGGGAAGGAGGCTTGAATGAGCAGTTCTTC
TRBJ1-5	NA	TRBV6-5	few	CASSSSSNQPQHF	TGTGCCAGCAGTTCCAGTAGCAATCAGCCCCAGCATTTT
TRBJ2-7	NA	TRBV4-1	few	CASSQGMLSYEQYF	TGCGCCAGCAGCCAAGGGATGTTAAGCTACGAGCAGTACTTC
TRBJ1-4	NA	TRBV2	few	CASSEASSQVF	TGTGCCAGCAGTGAAGCCTCGTCTCAAGTTTTT
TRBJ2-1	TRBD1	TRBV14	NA	CASSQMDRTYNEQFF	TGTGCCAGCAGCCAAATGGACAGGACATACAATGAGCAGTTCTTC
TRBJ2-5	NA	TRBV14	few	CASSLYAAALQETQYF	TGTGCCAGCAGCCTTTACGCGGCAGCCCTGCAAGAGACCCAGTACTTC
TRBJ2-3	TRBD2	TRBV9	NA	CASSRRTSGGGDTQYF	TGTGCCAGCAGCCGTCGGACTAGCGGGGGCGGAGATACGCAGTATTTT
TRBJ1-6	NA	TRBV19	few	CASSRPGPTNSPLHF	TGTGCCAGTAGTAGGCCGGGACCGACCAATTCACCCCTCCACTTT
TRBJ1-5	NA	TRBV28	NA	CASSLSLGGLGNQPQHF	TGTGCCAGCAGTTTATCCTTGGGGGGCCTGGGCAATCAGCCCCAGCATTTT
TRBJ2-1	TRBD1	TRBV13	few	CASSARWTGSSYNEQFF	TGTGCCAGCAGCGCCCGTTGGACAGGCAGCTCCTACAATGAGCAGTTCTTC
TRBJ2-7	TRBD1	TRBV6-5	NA	CASSPVRQGRNEQYF	TGTGCCAGCAGTCCCGTCAGACAGGGGAGGAACGAGCAGTACTTC
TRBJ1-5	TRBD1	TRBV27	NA	CASSAGDREPFNQPQHF	TGTGCCAGCAGTGCCGGGGACAGGGAACCCTTCAATCAGCCCCAGCATTTT
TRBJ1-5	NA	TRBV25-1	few	CASSAANQPQHF	TGTGCCAGCAGTGCCGCGAATCAGCCCCAGCATTTT
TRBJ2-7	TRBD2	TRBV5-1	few	CASSSSLAGGVYEQYF	TGCGCCAGCAGCTCTTCCCTAGCGGGGGGAGTCTACGAGCAGTACTTC
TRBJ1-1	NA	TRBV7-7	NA	CASSPQVDTEAFF	TGTGCCAGCAGCCCACAAGTTGACACTGAAGCTTTCTTT
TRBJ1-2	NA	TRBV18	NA	CASSPTEDNYGYTF	TGTGCCAGCTCACCGACAGAAGATAACTATGGCTACACCTTC
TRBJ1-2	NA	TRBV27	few	CASSSSSSAYGYTF	TGTGCCAGCAGTAGCAGCTCCTCTGCCTATGGCTACACCTTC
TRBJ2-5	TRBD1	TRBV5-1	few	CASSLGQGVLETQYF	TGCGCCAGCAGCTTGGGACAGGGGGTATTAGAGACCCAGTACTTC
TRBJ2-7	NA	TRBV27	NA	CASSSWTEPYEQYF	TGTGCCAGCAGTTCGTGGACCGAGCCCTACGAGCAGTACTTC
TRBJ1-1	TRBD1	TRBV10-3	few	CAISEEDRGRAFF	TGTGCCATCAGTGAAGAGGACAGGGGGCGAGCTTTCTTT
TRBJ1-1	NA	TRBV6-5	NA	CASSLHQGNTEAFF	TGTGCCAGCAGCTTACACCAAGGGAACACTGAAGCTTTCTTT
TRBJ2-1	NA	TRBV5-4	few	CASSPDDRNNEQFF	TGTGCCAGCAGCCCCGATGACAGGAACAATGAGCAGTTCTTC
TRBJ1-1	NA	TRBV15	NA	CATSAGDTEAFF	TGTGCCACCAGCGCAGGGGACACTGAAGCTTTCTTT
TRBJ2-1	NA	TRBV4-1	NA	CASSQASRGGSSYNEQFF	TGCGCCAGCAGCCAAGCCTCAAGGGGGGGGAGCTCCTACAATGAGCAGTTCTTC
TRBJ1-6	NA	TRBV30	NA	CAWRRQGGNSPLHF	TGTGCCTGGAGGAGGCAGGGAGGTAATTCACCCCTCCACTTT
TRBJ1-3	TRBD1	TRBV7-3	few	CASSPQTGSGNTIYF	TGTGCCAGCAGCCCCCAGACAGGGTCTGGAAACACCATATATTTT
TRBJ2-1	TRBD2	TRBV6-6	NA	CASTLTSGGYNEQFF	TGTGCCAGCACCCTGACTAGCGGGGGATACAATGAGCAGTTCTTC
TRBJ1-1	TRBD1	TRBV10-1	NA	CASSGGTANTEAFF	TGCGCCAGCAGTGGGGGGACAGCGAACACTGAAGCTTTCTTT